These 18 T cell receptor beta chains were sequenced from one sample in a study of blood T cells in healthy people across ages (dated by TCRdb to between 2015 and 2017). The library was prepared using 5' RACE. Reads for this sample came from an Illumina HiSeq 2500. The second PCR ran for roughly 7 to 12 cycles and used a J-beta primer mix along with a sample-barcoded 5' primer. Through fastp at Q25 and MiXCR, TCRdb rebuilt clones from the public reads, retaining in-frame beta chains. Each entry merges the rows of one CDR3 protein and shows their most common DNA and genes. For this sample the table gives about 1.5 million distinct CDR3 sequences, of which under 55% were detected only once. The ten biggest clones cover around 4% of the sample. Input material: blood. The receptors were gathered from a woman between 18 and 29 years old in good health.

This clonotype has only one observation. The V call is TRBV5-1, the J call TRBJ1-5; D is perhaps TRBD1 (5 bases). Germline V gives CDR1 SGHRS, CDR2 YFSETQ. V shed 0 bases and J shed 11 bases, with 15 bases lying between them. CDR3 size: 14 residues. The chain's CDR3 is CASSLGPGSAAQHF. CDR3 nucleotides: TGCGCCAGCAGCTTGGGGCCAGGGAGTGCGGCCCAGCATTTT.

The V call is TRBV12-3 or TRBV12-4, the J call TRBJ2-5, with 8 positions matching TRBD2. The CDR3 loop spans 14 amino acids. J lost 6 bases, V lost 6 bases, and 9 bases had no gene match. CDR3 bases: TGTGCCAGCAGACTTCCGGGGGGGCTAAAGACCCAGTACTTC. Its protein is CASRLPGGLKTQYF.

V is TRBV20-1 and J is TRBJ2-7; unclear D gene. The length of the CDR3 is 12 residues. V was shortened by 8 bases and J by 7 bases, with 18 bases between the two germline ends. Germline V gene data show CDR1 as DFQATT and CDR2 as SNEGSKA (reference sequence). CDR3 sequence (DNA): TGCAGTCTATGGGCCCACTCGGCTGAGCAGTACTTC. As protein: CSLWAHSAEQYF.

J is TRBJ2-3 and V is TRBV11-2, with D maybe TRBD2 (5 bases). V was trimmed by 5 bases and J by 7 bases, leaving 19 bases between them. Germline CDR1 SGHAT, CDR2 FQNNGV. The CDR3 has 15 amino acids. The CDR3 loop reads CASSVQEGLLNTQYF. CDR3 DNA: TGTGCCAGCAGCGTACAAGAGGGTCTTCTAAATACGCAGTATTTT.

The V and J genes are TRBV9 and TRBJ1-5; perhaps TRBD1 as D (5 bases). Germline CDR1 and CDR2: SGDLS and YYNGEE. The ends were cut back, 3 bases at V and 2 bases at J, with 9 bases in the middle. This CDR3 has 14 amino acids. This chain's CDR3 is CASSADNGNQPQHF. CDR3 sequence (DNA): TGTGCCAGCAGCGCGGACAATGGCAATCAGCCCCAGCATTTT.

The CDR3 region has the DNA TGTGCCAGCAGCTTGAATCCGTCAGACATCTATGGCTACACCTTC. Translated, it gives CASSLNPSDIYGYTF. The chain employs TRBV7-2 and TRBJ1-2; D gene ambiguous. This CDR3 has 15 amino acids. The V end was cut by 3 bases, the J end by 4 bases, with 15 bases between. CDR1 and CDR2 from the germline V gene are SGHTA and FQGNSA.

This clonotype has just a few counts. The chain recombines TRBV7-2 with TRBJ2-1; 8 bases line up with TRBD1. V lost 5 bases and J lost 8; bases outside the gene matches: 11. From germline, CDR1 is SGHTA and CDR2 FQGNSA. CDR3 length: 15 residues. The CDR3 protein is CASSRGQGDMDEQFF. The CDR3 nucleotides are TGTGCCAGCAGCCGAGGACAGGGCGATATGGATGAGCAGTTCTTC. The full variable domain, its missing parts supplied by reference TRBV7-2 and TRBJ2-1, is GAGVSQSPSNKVTEKGKDVELRCDPISGHTALYWYRQSLGQGLEFLIYFQGNSAPDKSGLPSDRFSAERTGGSVSTLTIQRTQQEDSAVYLCASSRGQGDMDEQFFGPGTRLTVL.

This clonotype was seen more than once but under ten times. The chain carries TRBV5-1 and TRBJ2-3, with D uncertain. The germline CDR1 and CDR2 sequences are SGHRS and YFSETQ. Trimming removed 0 bases at V and 0 bases at J, with 5 bases between. CDR3 length: 14 residues. The CDR3 nucleotides are TGCGCCAGCAGCTTGGAATATAGCACAGATACGCAGTATTTT. Translation: CASSLEYSTDTQYF.

The chain has TRBV13 and TRBJ2-1; D perhaps matches TRBD2 (5 bases). CDR3 length: 11 amino acids. CDR1 and CDR2 (germline): PRHDT, FYEKMQ (reference sequence). V shed 9 bases and J shed 9 bases, with 12 bases lying between them. The chain's CDR3 is CASREGREQFF. The CDR3 nucleotides are TGTGCCAGTCGCGAGGGCCGTGAGCAGTTCTTC.

This clonotype is a singleton in its sample. This chain joins TRBV27 and TRBJ2-4; unclear D gene. Germline CDR1 reads MNHEY; CDR2 reads SMNVEV (reference sequence). CDR3 length equals 12 residues. V lost 2 bases, J lost 16 bases, and 15 bases lay in between. CDR3 sequence reads: CASSLSGIFSYF. In nucleotides, the CDR3 is TGTGCCAGCAGTTTAAGTGGAATCTTTTCATACTTC.

The chain has TRBV3-1 and TRBJ2-1; TRBD2 is a possible D gene (6 bases). Germline V gene data show CDR1 as LGHDT and CDR2 as YNNKEL (reference sequence). This CDR3 comprises 17 residues. V was shortened by 5 bases and J by 1 base, with 18 bases between the two germline ends. The CDR3 protein is CASSLNLGRRSYNEQFF. The CDR3 DNA is TGTGCCAGCAGCTTAAATCTCGGGAGAAGATCCTACAATGAGCAGTTCTTC.

This chain links TRBV5-1 with TRBJ1-4; tentative D call: TRBD1 (6 bases). The CDR3 contains 15 residues. Deletions cut 4 bases from V and 0 bases from J, with 10 bases between. Germline loops: CDR1 SGHRS, CDR2 YFSETQ. CDR3 amino acids: CASSGTHATNEKLFF. The CDR3 DNA is TGCGCCAGCAGCGGGACACACGCAACTAATGAAAAACTGTTTTTT.

This chain uses TRBV7-2 with TRBJ2-5; 9 bases are shared with TRBD2. The germline V gene encodes CDR1 SGHTA and CDR2 FQGNSA. This CDR3 comprises 15 residues. With 1 base clipped from V and 4 bases from J, the junction kept 4 bases outside the gene matches. The CDR3 is CASSLVLSGGETQYF. CDR3 sequence (DNA): TGTGCCAGCAGCTTAGTGCTTAGCGGGGGAGAGACCCAGTACTTC.

At least ten counts were recorded for this clonotype. This chain uses TRBV5-4 with TRBJ2-7, with a possible D match to TRBD2 (6 bases). CDR1 is SGHNT and CDR2 is YYREEE in the germline V gene (reference sequence). The CDR3 is 13 residues long. V was shortened by 2 bases and J by 3 bases, with 9 bases between the two germline ends. In DNA, the CDR3 is TGTGCCAGCAGCTTTGACGGGGGCTACGAGCAGTACTTC. Its translation is CASSFDGGYEQYF.

The CDR3 is CATSDDRGFGNQPQHF. In DNA, the CDR3 is TGTGCCACCAGTGATGACAGGGGATTTGGTAATCAGCCCCAGCATTTT. The chain joins TRBV24-1 to TRBJ1-5; TRBD1 matches 8 bases. This CDR3 comprises 16 residues. Germline-derived CDR1 and CDR2 are KGHDR and SFDVKD. V dropped 3 bases and J dropped 4; count of bases not matched to a gene: 7.

This clonotype was found a few times. The genes are TRBV20-1 and TRBJ1-4; 8 bases line up with TRBD1. Germline CDR1 is DFQATT and CDR2 is SNEGSKA (reference sequence). This CDR3 region has 14 residues. Trimming cost V 6 bases and J 8 bases; bases outside gene matches: 11. CDR3 bases: TGCAGTGCCACGGCTGGACAGGGAGGAGAAAAACTGTTTTTT. It specifies CSATAGQGGEKLFF.

This chain connects TRBV7-3 to TRBJ2-1, with no clear D. Germline-derived CDR1 and CDR2 are SGHTA and FQGTGA. CDR3 length: 12 residues. V lost 5 bases and J 5 bases, leaving 7 bases between the germline ends. The CDR3 region has the DNA TGTGCCAGCAGCGCAGCTAACAATGAGCAGTTCTTC. Encoded protein: CASSAANNEQFF.

This sequence joins TRBV20-1 and TRBJ2-3; D perhaps matches TRBD2 (5 bases). The CDR3 has 15 residues. With 7 bases removed from V and 5 bases from J, the gap between germline ends came to 22 bases. Per the germline V gene, CDR1 is DFQATT and CDR2 is SNEGSKA (reference sequence). The CDR3 nucleotides read TGCAGTGTCTCCCGAGGGCGAAATCGTGGAGATACGCAGTATTTT. It translates to CSVSRGRNRGDTQYF.